This T cell receptor beta chain was captured in a study of cytomegalovirus exposure and HLA in healthy donors. Study overall: Assignment to the Caucasian-associated ancestry cluster applied to approximately 80% of the approximately 390 genotyped donors.

Comments on this clone: The target antigen is unknown.

PCR primers comprised 60 Vbeta and 13 Jbeta primers. The method was immunoSEQ multiplex PCR; TCRdb's version includes in-frame clones alone and lacks a portion of them. The sample yields some 97,000 clones, 65% to 90% seen once. Germline V gives CDR1 SGDLS, CDR2 YYNGEE. V lost 4 bases and J 2 bases, leaving 12 bases between the germline ends. This CDR3 has 14 residues. Findings of the study overall: Most TCRs appeared rarely, but some public TCRs recurred in many donors. Association of a missense DCLRE1C variant with TCR beta V- and J-gene trimming was reported in a later analysis.

This sequence was found in a woman in her late teens or twenties in good health and CMV-seronegative. Specimen: PBMCs. The rearrangement joins TRBV9 to TRBJ2-5; D possibly corresponds to TRBD2 (7 bases). The CDR3 sequence: CASSRGGEQETQYF. The CDR3 nucleotides are TGTGCCAGCAGCAGAGGGGGGGAACAAGAGACCCAGTACTTC.